This T cell receptor (beta chain) was found in a study of blood T cell repertoires in COVID-19. About the research overall: Acute and convalescent COVID-19 samples came from the United States, Italy and Spain. PBMCs, B-cell-depleted T cells, or T cells were the source of the cDNA or gDNA that made up the material.

V lost 2 bases, J lost 3 bases, and 7 bases stayed unmatched. The length of the CDR3 is 15 residues. Germline-derived CDR1 and CDR2 are MGHRA and YSYEKL. Under the authors' procedure: Amplifying reference gene primers gave estimates of nucleated cell counts. The assay was immunoSEQ multiplex PCR, and TCRdb's table has in-frame clones only and misses some. The V and J calls and clone size are taken from that table; D and trimming were inferred from the DNA. The sample has tens of thousands of clones, roughly 88% seen once. The source of this sequence is a human donor in a cohort sampled during active COVID-19. The sample consisted of peripheral blood. The chain uses TRBV4-1 and TRBJ2-7, with 7 bases lining up with TRBD1. CDR3 coding DNA: TGCGCCAGCAGCCAAAGGGGCACAGGGGACTACGAGCAGTACTTC. This sequence encodes CASSQRGTGDYEQYF.